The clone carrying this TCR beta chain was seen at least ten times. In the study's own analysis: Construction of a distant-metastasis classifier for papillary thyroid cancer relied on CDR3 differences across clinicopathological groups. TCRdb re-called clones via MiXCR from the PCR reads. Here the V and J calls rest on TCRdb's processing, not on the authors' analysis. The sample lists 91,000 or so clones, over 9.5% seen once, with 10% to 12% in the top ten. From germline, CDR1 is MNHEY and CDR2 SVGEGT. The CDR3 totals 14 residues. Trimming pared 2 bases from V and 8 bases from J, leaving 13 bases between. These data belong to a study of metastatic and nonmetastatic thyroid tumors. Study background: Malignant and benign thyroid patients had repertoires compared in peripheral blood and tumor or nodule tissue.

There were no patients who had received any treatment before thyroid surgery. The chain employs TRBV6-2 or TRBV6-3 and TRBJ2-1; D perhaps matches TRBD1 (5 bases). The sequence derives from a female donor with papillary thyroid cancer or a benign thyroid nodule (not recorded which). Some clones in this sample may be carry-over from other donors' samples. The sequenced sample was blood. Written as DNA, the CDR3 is TGTGCCAGCAGTTACCAGAGTGGGGCACATGAGCAGTTCTTC. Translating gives CASSYQSGAHEQFF.